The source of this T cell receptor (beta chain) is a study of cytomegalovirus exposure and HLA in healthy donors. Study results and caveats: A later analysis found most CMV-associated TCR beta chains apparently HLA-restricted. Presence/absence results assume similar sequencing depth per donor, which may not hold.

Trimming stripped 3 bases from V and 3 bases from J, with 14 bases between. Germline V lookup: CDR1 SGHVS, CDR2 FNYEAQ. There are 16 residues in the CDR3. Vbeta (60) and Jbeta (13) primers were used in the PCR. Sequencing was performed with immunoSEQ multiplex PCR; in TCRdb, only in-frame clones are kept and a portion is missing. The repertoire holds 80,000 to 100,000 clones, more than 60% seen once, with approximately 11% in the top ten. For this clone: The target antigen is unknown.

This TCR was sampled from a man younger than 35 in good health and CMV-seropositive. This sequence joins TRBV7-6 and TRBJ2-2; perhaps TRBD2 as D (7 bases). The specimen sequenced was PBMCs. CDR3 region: CASSFRGGVDTGELFF. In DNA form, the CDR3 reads TGTGCCAGCAGCTTTAGGGGGGGCGTAGACACCGGGGAGCTGTTTTTT.